This T cell receptor (beta chain) was identified in a study of shared clonotypes between healthy human individuals. Findings and limits, study-wide: The study found lower generation probabilities in non-shared clonotypes than in those shared by all four donors. Only blood underwent sampling, and tissue repertoires likely differ.

The table came from immunoSEQ multiplex PCR; TCRdb's copy has only in-frame clones and leaves some out. The table shows 2,500,000 or so clones, with approximately 93% occurring only once. Notes on this clone: The antigen remains unidentified.

The CDR3 consists of 14 residues. CDR1 is SGHRS, CDR2 YFSETQ, per germline. Trimming shortened V by 4 bases and J by 5 bases, and 14 bases separated the two germline ends. The J gene is TRBJ2-3, the V gene TRBV5-1, with a weak D call TRBD2 (6 bases). This clonotype originated in a young man in good health. Some clones in this sample may be carry-over from other donors' samples. Sequencing input: naive CD4+ T cells from PBMCs. The subset: CD45RA+ positively selected. The CDR3 sequence: CASSHRGSEDTQYF. CDR3 DNA sequence: TGCGCCAGCAGCCACCGGGGGTCGGAAGATACGCAGTATTTT. Variable domain in full (rest from reference TRBV5-1 and TRBJ2-3): KAGVTQTPRYLIKTRGQQVTLSCSPISGHRSVSWYQQTPGQGLQFLFEYFSETQRNKGNFPGRFSGRQFSNSRSEMNVSTLELGDSALYLCASSHRGSEDTQYFGPGTRLTVL.